This TCR beta chain was identified during a study of T cells after yellow fever vaccination. The germline V gene encodes CDR1 DFQATT and CDR2 SNEGSKA (reference sequence). The CDR3 length is 13 residues. With V trimmed by 7 bases and J by 3 bases, 6 bases remained unmatched. This clonotype was counted between two and nine times. One entry per CDR3 protein results from TCRdb running MiXCR on the 5' RACE reads. The table shows some 400,000 distinct CDR3 sequences, with under 20% occurring only once. This specimen was PBMCs, taken before the yellow fever booster vaccination. This sequence joins TRBV20-1 and TRBJ2-3, with 8 bases lining up with TRBD2. The origin of this receptor is a man aged 18 to 30 who received the YFV17D yellow fever vaccine. CDR3 sequence (DNA): TGCAGTGTGCGCGGGGGGACGACAGATACGCAGTATTTT. Translated: CSVRGGTTDTQYF.